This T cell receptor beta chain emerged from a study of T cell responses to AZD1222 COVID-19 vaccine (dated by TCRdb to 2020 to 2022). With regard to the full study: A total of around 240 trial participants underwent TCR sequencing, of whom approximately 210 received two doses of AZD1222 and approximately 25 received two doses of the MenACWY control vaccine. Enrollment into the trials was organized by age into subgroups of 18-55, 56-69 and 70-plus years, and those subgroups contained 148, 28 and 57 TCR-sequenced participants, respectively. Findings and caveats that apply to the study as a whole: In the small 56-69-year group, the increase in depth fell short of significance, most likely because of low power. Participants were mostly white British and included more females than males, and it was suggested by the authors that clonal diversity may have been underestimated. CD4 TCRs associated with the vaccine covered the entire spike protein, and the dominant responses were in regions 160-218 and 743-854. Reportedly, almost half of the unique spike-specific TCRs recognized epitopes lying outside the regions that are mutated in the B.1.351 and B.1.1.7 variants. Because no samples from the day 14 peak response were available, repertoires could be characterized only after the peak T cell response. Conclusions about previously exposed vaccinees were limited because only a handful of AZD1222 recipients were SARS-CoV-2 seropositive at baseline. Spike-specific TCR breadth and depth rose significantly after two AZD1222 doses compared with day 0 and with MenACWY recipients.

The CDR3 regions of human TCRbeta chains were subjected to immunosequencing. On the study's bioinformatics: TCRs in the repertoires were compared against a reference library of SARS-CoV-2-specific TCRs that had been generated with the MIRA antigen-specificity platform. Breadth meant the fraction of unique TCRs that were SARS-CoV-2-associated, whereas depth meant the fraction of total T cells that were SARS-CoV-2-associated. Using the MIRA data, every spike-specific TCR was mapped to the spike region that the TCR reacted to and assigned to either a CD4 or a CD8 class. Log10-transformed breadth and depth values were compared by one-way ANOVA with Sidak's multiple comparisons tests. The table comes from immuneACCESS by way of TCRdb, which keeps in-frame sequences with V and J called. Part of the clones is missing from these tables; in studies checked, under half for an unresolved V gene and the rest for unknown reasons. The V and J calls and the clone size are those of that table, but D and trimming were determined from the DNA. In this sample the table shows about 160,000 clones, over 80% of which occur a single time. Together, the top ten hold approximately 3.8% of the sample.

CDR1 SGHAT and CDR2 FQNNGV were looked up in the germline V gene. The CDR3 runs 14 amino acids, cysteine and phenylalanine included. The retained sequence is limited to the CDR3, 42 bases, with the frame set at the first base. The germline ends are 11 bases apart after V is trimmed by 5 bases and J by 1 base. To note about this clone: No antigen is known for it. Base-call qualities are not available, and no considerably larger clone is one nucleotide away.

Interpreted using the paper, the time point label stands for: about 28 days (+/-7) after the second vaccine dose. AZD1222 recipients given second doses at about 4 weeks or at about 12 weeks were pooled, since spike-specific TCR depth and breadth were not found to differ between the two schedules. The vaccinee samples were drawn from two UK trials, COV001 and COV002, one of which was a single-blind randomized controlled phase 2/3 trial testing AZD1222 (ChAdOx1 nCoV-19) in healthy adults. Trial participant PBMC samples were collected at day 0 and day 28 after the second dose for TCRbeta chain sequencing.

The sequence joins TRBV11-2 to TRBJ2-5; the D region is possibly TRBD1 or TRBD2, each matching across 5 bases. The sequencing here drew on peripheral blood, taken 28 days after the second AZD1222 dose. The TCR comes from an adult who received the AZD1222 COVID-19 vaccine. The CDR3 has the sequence CASSPRDGQETQYF. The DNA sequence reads TGTGCCAGCAGCCCCCGGGACGGCCAAGAGACCCAGTACTTC. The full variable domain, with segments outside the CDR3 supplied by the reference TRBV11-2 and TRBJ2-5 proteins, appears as EAGVAQSPRYKIIEKRQSVAFWCNPISGHATLYWYQQILGQGPKLLIQFQNNGVVDDSQLPKDRFSAERLKGVDSTLKIQPAKLEDSAVYLCASSPRDGQETQYFGPGTRLLVL.